This T cell receptor beta chain was identified in a study of T-cell memory formation after mild COVID-19. Study-wide findings and caveats: Cross-reactive memory seemingly joined, as some responding clones were found in pre-infection memory.

Note on this clonotype: Antigen specificity is unknown.

The CDR3 spans 17 residues. Germline values: CDR1 SGHDT, CDR2 YYEEEE. J gave up 5 bases and V 0 bases, and 9 bases lay outside the gene matches. 5'RACE primed at constant segments yielded TCR alpha and TCR beta cDNA libraries bearing sample barcodes and UMIs. TCRdb passed the 5' RACE reads through MiXCR, listing each CDR3 protein once. The data contain 470,000 or so distinct CDR3 sequences, about 23% of them singletons. The sequenced material came from PBMCs or a T cell subset sorted from them (not recorded which). The sequence derives from an adult woman who had mild COVID-19 (a few samples of this study predate the infection). Cell type and time point are not known. This rearrangement joins TRBV5-6 to TRBJ2-1; 9 nucleotides agree with TRBD1. The CDR3 reads CASSLGIWDRDDNEQFF. CDR3 coding DNA: TGTGCCAGCAGCTTGGGCATTTGGGACAGGGACGACAATGAGCAGTTCTTC.